Listed here are 3 T cell receptor beta chains from one sample, sequenced in a study of Ad26.COV2.S vaccination and SARS-CoV-2 variants. Using immunoSEQ multiplex PCR, the repertoire was profiled, and TCRdb retains in-frame clones only, with some absent. The repertoire holds roughly 700,000 clones, with 80% to 90% as singletons. Treatment defined: roughly 20 received Ad26.COV2.S at low or high dose, single or two shots; 5 received placebo; per-sample allocation not given. Sampling was done on day 63 after the first vaccine or placebo injection. The source was peripheral blood, collected in a trial of Ad26.COV2.S vaccine versus placebo. The receptors were gathered from a person between 18 and 60 years old who received the Ad26.COV2.S COVID-19 vaccine or a placebo.

This chain uses TRBV11-2 with TRBJ1-3; no clear D gene. Germline CDR1 reads SGHAT; CDR2 reads FQNNGV. The germline V and J ends were trimmed by 2 bases and 0 bases, with 5 bases remaining between them. The CDR3 spans 14 residues. This CDR3 reads CASSLSLSGNTIYF. CDR3 bases: TGTGCCAGCAGCTTAAGCCTCTCTGGAAACACCATATATTTT.

The chain carries TRBV27 and TRBJ2-3; TRBD1 aligns across 7 bases. CDR1 and CDR2 from the germline V gene are MNHEY and SMNVEV (reference sequence). Trimming took 4 bases from V and 2 from J; bases not matched to a gene: 9. The CDR3 runs 16 residues. CDR3 protein: CASSSNGQASTDTQYF. As DNA, the CDR3 is TGTGCCAGCAGTTCCAATGGACAGGCATCCACAGATACGCAGTATTTT.

The chain combines TRBV2 with TRBJ2-7; 8 bases match TRBD2. Germline CDR1 reads SNHLY; CDR2 reads FYNNEI. CDR3 length: 16 residues. The junction had 8 bases not matched to a gene; V was cut back by 2 bases and J by 2 bases. CDR3 amino acids: CASSEMGLGVPYEQYF. As DNA, the CDR3 is TGTGCCAGCAGTGAAATGGGACTAGGGGTTCCCTACGAGCAGTACTTC.